This T cell receptor beta chain was found in a study of response to subunit inactivated influenza vaccine. This clonotype showed up just a few times. V trimming: 4 bases; J trimming: 4 bases; junction bases outside the gene matches: 6. The germline V gene encodes CDR1 SGHKS and CDR2 YYEKEE (reference sequence). The CDR3 extends over 15 amino acids. TCRdb redid the calling of the RT-PCR reads with MiXCR, one entry per CDR3 protein. The sample carries about 240,000 distinct CDR3 sequences, more than 10% recorded once. This TCR came from a man between 45 and 60 years old who received an inactivated influenza vaccine. This chain connects TRBV5-5 to TRBJ1-5; TRBD1 agrees at 9 bases. This specimen consisted of non-naive T cells sorted from PBMCs, obtained around 15 days before vaccination. The CDR3: CASSGQGSPNQPQHF. The CDR3 nucleotides read TGTGCCAGCAGCGGACAGGGGTCCCCTAATCAGCCCCAGCATTTT.